In its sample, the clone carrying this TCR beta chain was seen once. This record comes from a study of blood T cell repertoires in COVID-19. For the study at large: The analysed material was cDNA or gDNA that came from T cells, B-cell-depleted T cells, or PBMCs.

Participant age was roughly 18 to 89 years, and participants resided in fewer than 25 US areas. Assignments of participants to cohorts depended upon their own reported clinical history. With 4 bases removed from V and 3 bases from J, the gap between germline ends came to 9 bases. The CDR3 loop spans 13 amino acids. The germline gives CDR1 MNHEY, CDR2 SMNVEV (reference sequence). Data came from immunoSEQ multiplex PCR; TCRdb stores just in-frame clones and leaves some out. The sample has 260,000 or so clones, around four fifths seen once; the top ten hold around 3.5%. What was sequenced was PBMCs or T cells enriched from blood (not recorded which). The receptor comes from a woman aged 35 to 49 who had been exposed to COVID-19. This chain links TRBV27 with TRBJ1-2; unclear D gene. CDR3 sequence: CASSYSVDYGYTF. CDR3 in DNA: TGTGCCAGCAGTTATTCGGTTGACTATGGCTACACCTTC.